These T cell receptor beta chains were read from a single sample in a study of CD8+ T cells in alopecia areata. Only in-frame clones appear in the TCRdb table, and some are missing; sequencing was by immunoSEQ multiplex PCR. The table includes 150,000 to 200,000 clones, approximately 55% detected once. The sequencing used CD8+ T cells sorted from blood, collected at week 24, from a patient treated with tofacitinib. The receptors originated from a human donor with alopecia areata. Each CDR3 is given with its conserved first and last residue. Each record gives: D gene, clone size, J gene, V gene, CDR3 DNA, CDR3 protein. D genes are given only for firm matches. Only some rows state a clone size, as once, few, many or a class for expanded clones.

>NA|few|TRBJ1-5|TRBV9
TGTGCCAGCAGCACCGACTCCGGAGGACAGCCCCAGCATTTT
CASSTDSGGQPQHF
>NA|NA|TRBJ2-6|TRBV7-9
TGTGCCAGCAGCTCCGACACAGCCGGGGCCAACGTCCTGACTTTC
CASSSDTAGANVLTF
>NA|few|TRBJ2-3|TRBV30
TGTGCCTGGACAGGCGCCACGGTCCTCACAGATACGCAGTATTTT
CAWTGATVLTDTQYF
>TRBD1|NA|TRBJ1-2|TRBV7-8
TGTGCCAGCAGCCACTTAGAACCAGGGGGCTATGGCTACACCTTC
CASSHLEPGGYGYTF
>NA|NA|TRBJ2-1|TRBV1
TGCACCAGCAGCCAAAGGGGGGGACTTACACCCAATGAGCAGTTCTTC
CTSSQRGGLTPNEQFF
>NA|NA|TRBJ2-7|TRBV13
TGTGCCAGCAGCAACAGGGATAAGGGCTACGAGCAGTACTTC
CASSNRDKGYEQYF
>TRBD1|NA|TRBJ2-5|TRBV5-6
TGTGCCAGCAGCTCGGGACAGGGGGCAGTGGAGACCCAGTACTTC
CASSSGQGAVETQYF
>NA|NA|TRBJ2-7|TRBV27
TGTGCCAGCAGTCCGGAACCCCGGGCTAGCACAATCTACGAGCAGTACTTC
CASSPEPRASTIYEQYF
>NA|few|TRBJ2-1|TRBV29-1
TGCAGCGTTGATGGGCAGGGAGGCGATGAGCAGTTCTTC
CSVDGQGGDEQFF
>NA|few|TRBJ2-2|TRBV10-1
TGCGCCAGCAGTGAGCACGTGAACACCGGGGAGCTGTTTTTT
CASSEHVNTGELFF
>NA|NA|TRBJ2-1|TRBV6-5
TGTGCCAGCAGTTACGGCGGCGTCGGTGGGGTTAATGAGCAGTTCTTC
CASSYGGVGGVNEQFF
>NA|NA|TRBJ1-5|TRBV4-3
TGCGCCAGCAGCCAAGATTTAGGGGCCGTCAATCAGCCCCAGCATTTT
CASSQDLGAVNQPQHF
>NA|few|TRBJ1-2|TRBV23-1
TGCGCCAACAATAACTATGGCTACACCTTC
CANNNYGYTF
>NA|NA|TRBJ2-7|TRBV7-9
TGTGCCAGCAGCTTCCCCAGCGCCTACGAGCAGTACTTC
CASSFPSAYEQYF
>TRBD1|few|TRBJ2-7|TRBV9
TGTGCCAGCAGCCCGGGACAGGGACCCTACGAGCAGTACTTC
CASSPGQGPYEQYF
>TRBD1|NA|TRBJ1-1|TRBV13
TGTGCCAGCAGCTTTACAGGGGTCACTGAAGCTTTCTTT
CASSFTGVTEAFF
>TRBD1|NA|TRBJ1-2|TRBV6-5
TGTGCCAGCAGTTACCCGACAGGGTTAAGCGGCTACACCTTC
CASSYPTGLSGYTF
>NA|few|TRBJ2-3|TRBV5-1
TGCGCCAGCAGCTTGGGGCGACAGTCAGATACGCAGTATTTT
CASSLGRQSDTQYF
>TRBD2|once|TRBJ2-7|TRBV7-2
TGTGCCAGCAGCTTATTCGGTAGCGGGCCCGTTGCCGAGCAGTACTTC
CASSLFGSGPVAEQYF